These 5 T cell receptor beta chains came from one sample sequenced in a study of T cell responses to AZD1222 COVID-19 vaccine. Repertoires were generated with immunoSEQ multiplex PCR, while TCRdb's copy carries only in-frame clones and drops some. Of approximately 150,000 clones detected, around 94% appear once; the ten largest clones hold roughly 5.6%. Sequences were derived from peripheral blood, sampled 28 days after the second AZD1222 dose. The receptors were sampled from an adult who received the AZD1222 COVID-19 vaccine.

The chain recombines TRBV5-4 with TRBJ2-5; no firm D call. The V end lost 1 base, the J end lost 10 bases, and 23 bases lay between the germline ends. The germline gives CDR1 SGHNT, CDR2 YYREEE (reference sequence). The CDR3 sequence is 16 residues long. Here the CDR3 DNA reads TGTGCCAGCAGCTTGCTGGCCTCCATAGGAAATATCGGCCAGTACTTC. It encodes CASSLLASIGNIGQYF.

This sequence joins TRBV9 and TRBJ1-3; D unclear. This CDR3 spans 13 amino acids. The germline gives CDR1 SGDLS, CDR2 YYNGEE. The V end lost 0 bases, the J end lost 6 bases, and 7 bases lay between the germline ends. This chain's CDR3 is CASSVGTANTIYF. The CDR3 region has the DNA TGTGCCAGCAGCGTAGGAACCGCAAACACCATATATTTT.

The chain combines TRBV30 with TRBJ2-1; D call uncertain. The germline V gene has CDR1 GTSNPN and CDR2 SVGIG (reference sequence). This CDR3 is built from 11 residues. The V and J ends lost 4 bases and 13 bases respectively, with 14 bases between them. The CDR3 DNA reads TGTGCCTGGAATGGTGATTTCGAACAGTTCTTC. It is translated as CAWNGDFEQFF. Filled out from reference TRBV30 and TRBJ2-1, the complete variable domain reads SQTIHQWPATLVQPVGSPLSLECTVEGTSNPNLYWYRQAAGRGLQLLFYSVGIGQISSEVPQNLSASRPQDRQFILSSKKLLLSDSGFYLCAWNGDFEQFFGPGTRLTVL.

The rearrangement joins TRBV6-5 to TRBJ2-1, with D hard to call. Per the germline V gene, CDR1 is MNHEY and CDR2 is SVGAGI. The CDR3 is 14 residues long. CDR3 sequence: CATSRATSYNEQFF. The CDR3 DNA follows: TGTGCAACCAGCCGGGCTACCTCCTACAATGAGCAGTTCTTC.

The chain recombines TRBV6-5 with TRBJ2-7; tentatively, D is TRBD1 or TRBD2 (5 bases each). CDR3 length: 13 residues. Germline V gene data show CDR1 as MNHEY and CDR2 as SVGAGI. Trimming cost V 5 bases and J 4 bases, with 12 bases left between them. The CDR3 here is CASSTVGAYEQYF. The CDR3 DNA sequence: TGTGCCAGCAGTACCGTCGGGGCTTACGAGCAGTACTTC.